This TCR beta chain was captured in a study of blood T cell repertoires in COVID-19. Germline V gene data show CDR1 as SGHRS and CDR2 as YFSETQ. The CDR3 spans 15 residues. V was trimmed by 4 bases and J by 0 bases, leaving 8 bases between them. Using immunoSEQ multiplex PCR, the repertoire was profiled, and TCRdb retains in-frame clones only, with some absent. The table includes approximately 40,000 clones, nearly 90% detected once. Sequenced sample: peripheral blood. The chain joins TRBV5-1 to TRBJ2-6; D possibly corresponds to TRBD2 (5 bases). The clonotype originates from a man between 60 and 75 years old with COVID-19, enrolled during active disease. The CDR3 spells CASSTGDSGANVLTF. CDR3 DNA: TGCGCCAGCAGCACCGGGGACTCTGGGGCCAACGTCCTGACTTTC.